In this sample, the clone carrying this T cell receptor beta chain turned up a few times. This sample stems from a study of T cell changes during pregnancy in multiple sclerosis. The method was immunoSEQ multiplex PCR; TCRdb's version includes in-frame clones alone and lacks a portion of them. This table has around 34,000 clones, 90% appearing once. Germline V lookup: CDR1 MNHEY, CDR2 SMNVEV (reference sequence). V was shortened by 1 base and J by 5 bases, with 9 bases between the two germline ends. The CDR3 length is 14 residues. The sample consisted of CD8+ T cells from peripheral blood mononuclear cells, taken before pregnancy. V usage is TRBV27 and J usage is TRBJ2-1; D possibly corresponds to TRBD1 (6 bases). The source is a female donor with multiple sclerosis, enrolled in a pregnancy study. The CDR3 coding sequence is TGTGCCAGCAGTTTATGGCAGGGGAACAATGAGCAGTTCTTC. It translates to CASSLWQGNNEQFF.